This TCR beta chain was captured in a study of control samples from healthy donors and cancer patients. V was shortened by 3 bases and J by 6 bases, with 12 bases between the two germline ends. This CDR3 is 13 amino acids long. Libraries were prepared by immunoSEQ multiplex PCR; TCRdb keeps only in-frame clonotypes and omits some of them. The data show under 150,000 clones, roughly nine tenths seen once. The chain carries TRBV12-3 or TRBV12-4 and TRBJ2-7; D gene ambiguous. What was sequenced was PBMCs. This clonotype was sampled from a woman aged 45-59 years with colorectal cancer. This CDR3 reads CASSFEGSGEQYF. The CDR3 DNA reads as TGTGCCAGCAGTTTCGAAGGGTCGGGCGAGCAGTACTTC.